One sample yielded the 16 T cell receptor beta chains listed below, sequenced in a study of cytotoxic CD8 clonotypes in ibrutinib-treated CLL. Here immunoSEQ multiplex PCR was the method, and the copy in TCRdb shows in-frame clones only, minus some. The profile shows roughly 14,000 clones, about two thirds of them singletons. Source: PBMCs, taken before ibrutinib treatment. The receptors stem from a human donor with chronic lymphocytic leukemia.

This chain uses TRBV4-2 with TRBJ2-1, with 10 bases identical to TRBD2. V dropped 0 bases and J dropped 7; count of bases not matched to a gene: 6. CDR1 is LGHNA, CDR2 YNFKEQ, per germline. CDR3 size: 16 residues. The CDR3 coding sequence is TGTGCCAGCAGCCAAGACGGAGCGGGAGGGGTGAATGAGCAGTTCTTC. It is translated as CASSQDGAGGVNEQFF.

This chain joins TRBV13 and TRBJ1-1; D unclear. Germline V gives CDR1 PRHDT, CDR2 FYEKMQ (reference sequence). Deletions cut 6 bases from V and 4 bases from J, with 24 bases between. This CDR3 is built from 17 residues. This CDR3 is CASSYRTALGKGTEAFF. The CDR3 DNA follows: TGTGCCAGCAGTTACCGGACGGCCTTGGGGAAGGGCACTGAAGCTTTCTTT.

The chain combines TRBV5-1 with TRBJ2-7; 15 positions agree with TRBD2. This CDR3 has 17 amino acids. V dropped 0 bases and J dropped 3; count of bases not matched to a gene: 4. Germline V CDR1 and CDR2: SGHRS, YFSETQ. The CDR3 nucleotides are TGCGCCAGCAGCTTGGCGGGACTAGCGGGAGGAGTCTACGAGCAGTACTTC. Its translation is CASSLAGLAGGVYEQYF.

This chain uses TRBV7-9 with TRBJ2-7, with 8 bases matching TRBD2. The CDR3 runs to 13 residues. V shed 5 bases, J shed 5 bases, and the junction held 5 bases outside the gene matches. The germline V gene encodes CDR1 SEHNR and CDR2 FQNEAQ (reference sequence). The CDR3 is CASSGRRGDEQYF. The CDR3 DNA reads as TGTGCCAGCAGCGGCCGGCGGGGGGACGAGCAGTACTTC. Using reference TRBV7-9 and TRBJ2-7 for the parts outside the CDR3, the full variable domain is DTGVSQNPRHKITKRGQNVTFRCDPISEHNRLYWYRQTLGQGPEFLTYFQNEAQLEKSRLLSDRFSAERPKGSFSTLEIQRTEQGDSAMYLCASSGRRGDEQYFGPGTRLTVT.

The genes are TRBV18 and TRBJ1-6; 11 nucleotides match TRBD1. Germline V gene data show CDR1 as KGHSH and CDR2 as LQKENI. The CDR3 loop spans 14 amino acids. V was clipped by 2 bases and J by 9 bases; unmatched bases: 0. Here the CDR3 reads CASSPGTGGSPLHF. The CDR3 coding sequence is TGTGCCAGCTCACCAGGGACAGGGGGTTCACCCCTCCACTTT.

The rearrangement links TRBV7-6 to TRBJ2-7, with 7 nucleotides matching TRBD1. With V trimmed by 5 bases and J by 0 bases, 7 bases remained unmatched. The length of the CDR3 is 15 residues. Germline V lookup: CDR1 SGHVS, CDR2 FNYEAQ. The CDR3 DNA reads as TGTGCCAGCAGCGCCGGGACAGCTCCCTCCTACGAGCAGTACTTC. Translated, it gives CASSAGTAPSYEQYF.

The CDR3 spells CASSRTDGNNEQFF. For the CDR3, the DNA is TGCGCCAGCAGCCGAACCGACGGCAACAATGAGCAGTTCTTC. The V and J genes are TRBV5-1 and TRBJ2-1; D is uncertain. Trimming stripped 4 bases from V and 5 bases from J, with 13 bases between. This CDR3 region has 14 residues. Germline V lookup: CDR1 SGHRS, CDR2 YFSETQ.

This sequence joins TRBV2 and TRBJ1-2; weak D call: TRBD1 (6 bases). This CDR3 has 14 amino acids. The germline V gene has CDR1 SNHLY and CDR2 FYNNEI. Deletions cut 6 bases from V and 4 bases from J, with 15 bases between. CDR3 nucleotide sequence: TGTGCCAGCAGCCCCACAGGGATGGGCTATGGCTACACCTTC. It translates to CASSPTGMGYGYTF. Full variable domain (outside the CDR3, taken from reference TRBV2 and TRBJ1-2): EPEVTQTPSHQVTQMGQEVILRCVPISNHLYFYWYRQILGQKVEFLVSFYNNEISEKSEIFDDQFSVERPDGSNFTLKIRSTKLEDSAMYFCASSPTGMGYGYTFGSGTRLTVV.

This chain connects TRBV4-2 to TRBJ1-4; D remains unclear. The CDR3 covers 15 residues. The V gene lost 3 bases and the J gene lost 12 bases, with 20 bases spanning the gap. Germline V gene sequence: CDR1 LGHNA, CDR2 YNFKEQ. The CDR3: CASSQGWPGPGELFF. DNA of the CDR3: TGTGCCAGCAGCCAGGGGTGGCCCGGCCCTGGGGAACTGTTTTTT.

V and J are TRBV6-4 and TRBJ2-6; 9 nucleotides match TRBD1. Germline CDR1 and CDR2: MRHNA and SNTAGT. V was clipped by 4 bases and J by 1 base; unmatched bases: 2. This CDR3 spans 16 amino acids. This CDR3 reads CASSGGQGSGANVLTF. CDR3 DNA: TGTGCCAGCAGTGGCGGACAGGGGTCTGGGGCCAACGTCCTGACTTTC.

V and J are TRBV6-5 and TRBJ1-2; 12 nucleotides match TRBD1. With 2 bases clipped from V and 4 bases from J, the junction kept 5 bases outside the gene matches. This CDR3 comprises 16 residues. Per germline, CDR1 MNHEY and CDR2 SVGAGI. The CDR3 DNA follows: TGTGCCAGCAGTTACGGGACAGGGGGCGAAGGCTATGGCTACACCTTC. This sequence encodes CASSYGTGGEGYGYTF.

In nucleotides, the CDR3 is TGTGCCAGCGCCGGGCGCGTGGTGGCTGAAGCTTTCTTT. Its translation is CASAGRVVAEAFF. The V gene is TRBV28, the J gene TRBJ1-1; D is undetermined. V was trimmed by 8 bases and J by 6 bases, leaving 16 bases between them. Germline V CDR1 and CDR2: MDHEN, SYDVKM. The CDR3 covers 13 residues.

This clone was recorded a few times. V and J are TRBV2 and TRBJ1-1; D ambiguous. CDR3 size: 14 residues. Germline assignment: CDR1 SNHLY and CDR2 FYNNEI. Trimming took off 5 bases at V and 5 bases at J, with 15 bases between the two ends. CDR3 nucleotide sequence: TGTGCCAGCAGTCCCGGGCCCCCGGGGACTGAAGCTTTCTTT. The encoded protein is CASSPGPPGTEAFF.

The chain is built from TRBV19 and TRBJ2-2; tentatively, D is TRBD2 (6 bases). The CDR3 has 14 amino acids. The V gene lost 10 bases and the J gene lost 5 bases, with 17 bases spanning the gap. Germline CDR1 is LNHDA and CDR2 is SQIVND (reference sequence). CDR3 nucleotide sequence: TGTGCCACCATTAGCGGAGAGGGAACCGGGGAGCTGTTTTTT. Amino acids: CATISGEGTGELFF.

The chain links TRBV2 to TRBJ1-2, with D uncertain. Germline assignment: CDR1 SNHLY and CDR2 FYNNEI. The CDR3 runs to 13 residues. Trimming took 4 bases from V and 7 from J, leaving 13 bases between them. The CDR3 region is CASSGLLLGGYTF. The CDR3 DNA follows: TGTGCCAGCAGTGGACTCCTCTTGGGTGGCTACACCTTC.

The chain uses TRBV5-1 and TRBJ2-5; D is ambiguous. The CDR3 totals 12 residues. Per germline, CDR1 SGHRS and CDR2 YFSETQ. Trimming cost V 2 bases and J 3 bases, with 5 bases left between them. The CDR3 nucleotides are TGCGCCAGCAGCTTCTCGGAAGAGACCCAGTACTTC. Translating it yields CASSFSEETQYF. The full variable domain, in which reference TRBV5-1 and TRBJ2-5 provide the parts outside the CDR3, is KAGVTQTPRYLIKTRGQQVTLSCSPISGHRSVSWYQQTPGQGLQFLFEYFSETQRNKGNFPGRFSGRQFSNSRSEMNVSTLELGDSALYLCASSFSEETQYFGPGTRLLVL.